The subject of this entry is one T cell receptor beta chain. The antigen is undetermined. Method: immunoSEQ multiplex PCR; TCRdb's copy keeps in-frame clones and lacks some. The sample has approximately 1,500,000 clones, roughly 98% seen once. The data belong to a study of shared clonotypes between healthy human individuals. Study-level results: In contrast to clonotypes shared by all four donors, non-shared clonotypes had lower generation probabilities. Among donors, clonotype sharing was expected to be affected by sequencing depth. Roughly 5% of naive CD4 clonotypes were common to a handful of donors.

CDR1 is MDHEN and CDR2 is SYDVKM in the germline V gene. Trimming left V 3 bases short and J 2 bases short, with 8 bases between. The length of the CDR3 is 14 residues. Into CD45RA+ naive and CD45RA-negative memory subsets, the CD4+ cells were split. The chain combines TRBV28 with TRBJ2-1; D is uncertain. This clonotype was sampled from a young man in good health. The sample consisted of naive CD4+ T cells sorted from blood. The subset: CD45RA+ positively selected. The CDR3 loop is CASSLGRTYNEQFF. DNA for the CDR3: TGTGCCAGCAGTTTGGGTCGGACCTACAATGAGCAGTTCTTC.